Listed below are T cell receptor beta chains from one sample, sequenced in a study of beta chain features in type 1 diabetes. Clones were sequenced by immunoSEQ multiplex PCR, and TCRdb holds only the in-frame ones, with some missing. Found here are 250,000 to 300,000 clones, more than 13% of them singletons; the top ten hold more than 0.015%. Sequencing input: naive CD4+ T cells from blood. Receptors originate from a man between 25 and 39 years old with type 1 diabetes. Both conserved end residues are part of each CDR3. A D gene is named only where the DNA matches it firmly. Where a row states a size, it is once, few, many or the class of an expanded clone; other rows omit it.

>TRBV7-2|TRBJ2-7|-|-
TGTGCCAGCAGCTGGCCCCTCTCCGAGCAGTACTTC
CASSWPLSEQYF
>TRBV28|TRBJ2-7|TRBD2|-
TGTGCCAGCAGTCCTAGCGGGAGGGCCTCTTACGAGCAGTACTTC
CASSPSGRASYEQYF
>TRBV18|TRBJ2-3|TRBD1|-
TGTGCCAGCTCACCCCGGACAGGCGGCACAGATACGCAGTATTTT
CASSPRTGGTDTQYF
>TRBV6-5|TRBJ1-4|-|few
TGTGCCAGTCGCGGGGCAGATGAAAAACTGTTTTTT
CASRGADEKLFF
>TRBV7-2|TRBJ2-1|TRBD2|few
TGTGCCAGCACCCTAGCGGAGCCCTACAATGAGCAGTTCTTC
CASTLAEPYNEQFF
>TRBV5-4|TRBJ2-4|-|few
TGTGCCAGCTCGTTCGGAGGACTAGCCAAAAACATTCAGTACTTC
CASSFGGLAKNIQYF
>TRBV30|TRBJ2-2|-|-
TGTGCCTGGATGACAAGAACCGGGGAGCTGTTTTTT
CAWMTRTGELFF
>TRBV29-1|TRBJ2-7|TRBD1|-
TGCAGCGTGCGAGTACAGGGGGCGTACGAGCAGTACTTC
CSVRVQGAYEQYF
>TRBV7-9|TRBJ1-3|TRBD1|few
TGTGCCAGCAGCTCGCAGGACAGGAAAGACTCTGGAAACACCATATATTTT
CASSSQDRKDSGNTIYF
>TRBV18|TRBJ2-1|TRBD2|-
TGTGCCAGCTCAGGGACTAGCGGGAATGAGCAGTTCTTC
CASSGTSGNEQFF
>TRBV19|TRBJ1-4|TRBD1|few
TGTGCCAGTACACGCAGGGGGCGAAGTAATGAAAAACTGTTTTTT
CASTRRGRSNEKLFF
>TRBV7-2|TRBJ1-2|-|-
TGTGCCAGCAGCTTGAGCAGGGCTAACTATGGCTACACCTTC
CASSLSRANYGYTF
>TRBV6-1|TRBJ2-1|-|few
TGTGCCAGCAGTGGACAGGTTGGAAATGAGCAGTTCTTC
CASSGQVGNEQFF
>TRBV2|TRBJ2-2|-|-
TGTGCCAGCAGTGATTCGGGCACCGGGGAGCTGTTTTTT
CASSDSGTGELFF
>TRBV5-4|TRBJ1-1|-|-
TGTGCCAGCAGCCCAATCAGGGGAACTGAAGCTTTCTTT
CASSPIRGTEAFF
>TRBV5-4|TRBJ1-1|-|-
TGTGCCAGCAGCTTCCGGGGTATTAACACTGAAGCTTTCTTT
CASSFRGINTEAFF
>TRBV9|TRBJ1-3|-|-
TGTGCCAGCAGCGACCGGACAGCTGGAAACACCATATATTTT
CASSDRTAGNTIYF
>TRBV9|TRBJ2-6|-|-
TGTGCCAGCAGCATTCAGGGCTCTGGGGCCAACGTCCTGACTTTC
CASSIQGSGANVLTF
>TRBV27|TRBJ2-5|TRBD2|-
TGTGCCAGCGGCCTGACTAGCGGGAAACAAGAGACCCAGTACTTC
CASGLTSGKQETQYF
>TRBV2|TRBJ1-1|-|few
TGTGCCAGCACAGGAAACCTGAACACTGAAGCTTTCTTT
CASTGNLNTEAFF
>TRBV5-1|TRBJ1-2|-|-
TGCGCCAGCAGACTTCTCTCCGGTGCCGACTATGGCTACACCTTC
CASRLLSGADYGYTF
>TRBV5-1|TRBJ2-7|-|-
TGCGCCAGCAGCTTGGCCCCGGGGGACGAGCAGTACTTC
CASSLAPGDEQYF
>TRBV6-5|TRBJ2-2|-|few
TGTGCCAGCAGCAGCCTGCTAGCGTACACCGGGGAGCTGTTTTTT
CASSSLLAYTGELFF
>TRBV30|TRBJ2-3|TRBD1|-
TGTGCCTGGAGTGCAGGGGGATCAGATACGCAGTATTTT
CAWSAGGSDTQYF
>TRBV28|TRBJ1-1|-|few
TGTGCCAGCAGTTTCCAGACAGCCAACACTGAAGCTTTCTTT
CASSFQTANTEAFF
>TRBV30|TRBJ2-1|TRBD2|-
TGTGCCTGGAGTCCTGGACTAGCGGGAGGGGGTGAGCAGTTCTTC
CAWSPGLAGGGEQFF
>TRBV2|TRBJ1-2|TRBD1|few
TGTGCCAGCAGTTCGGGACAGGGGGCGAGAGGCTACACCTTC
CASSSGQGARGYTF
>TRBV7-8|TRBJ2-1|TRBD1|few
TGTGCCAGCAGCTCCGGGACAGACTACAATGAGCAGTTCTTC
CASSSGTDYNEQFF
>TRBV6-5|TRBJ2-5|-|-
TGTGCCAGCAGTGAACTCGAGACCCAGTACTTC
CASSELETQYF
>TRBV7-9|TRBJ2-1|TRBD2|few
TGTGCCAGCAGCTTAGGGACTAGCGGTTACAATGAGCAGTTCTTC
CASSLGTSGYNEQFF
>TRBV5-1|TRBJ1-1|TRBD1|few
TGCGCCAGCAGCTTGGAAGGGGGCGGGAACACTGAAGCTTTCTTT
CASSLEGGGNTEAFF
>TRBV30|TRBJ1-1|-|-
TGTGCCTGGAGTTTTGGGCAGTTGAACACTGAAGCTTTCTTT
CAWSFGQLNTEAFF
>TRBV18|TRBJ1-1|-|-
TGTGCCAGCTCGCTGACAGGTGAAGCTTTCTTT
CASSLTGEAFF
>TRBV6-1|TRBJ2-3|-|-
TGTGCCAGCAGCACGGGTGGGCTAGCCCCAGATACGCAGTATTTT
CASSTGGLAPDTQYF
>TRBV28|TRBJ2-5|TRBD2|-
TGTGCCAGCAGTTTCAAGCTAGCGGTACAAGAGACCCAGTACTTC
CASSFKLAVQETQYF
>TRBV19|TRBJ2-1|TRBD2|few
TGTGCCAGTAGTCCCCGGGACTACGCGAAAGGGCAGTTCTTC
CASSPRDYAKGQFF
>TRBV7-9|TRBJ2-1|TRBD2|-
TGTGCCAGCAGCTTGAACCTGGCTAGCGGAAAGCAGTTCTTC
CASSLNLASGKQFF
>TRBV10-3|TRBJ1-5|-|few
TGTGCCATCGGCGGGGGGGAAAATCAGCCCCAGCATTTT
CAIGGGENQPQHF
>TRBV5-6|TRBJ2-7|-|-
TGTGCCAGCAGCCCTATTAGCAGCTCCTACGAGCAGTACTTC
CASSPISSSYEQYF
>TRBV7-2|TRBJ2-2|-|-
TGTGCCAGCAACCAAAACACAGGGTCCGGGGAGCTGTTTTTT
CASNQNTGSGELFF
>TRBV5-4|TRBJ2-3|TRBD2|few
TGTGCCAGCAGCGGCGCCGGGACTACCAGCACAGATACGCAGTATTTT
CASSGAGTTSTDTQYF
>TRBV7-3|TRBJ2-2|-|few
TGTGCCAGCCGCGGCGGGGGCAACACCGGGGAGCTGTTTTTT
CASRGGGNTGELFF
>TRBV12-5|TRBJ2-3|TRBD2|-
TGTGCTAGTGGTTTGGTGGTAACCGGGACTAGCGGGATCGCGCAGTATTTT
CASGLVVTGTSGIAQYF
>TRBV11-2|TRBJ1-2|TRBD1|-
TGTGCCAGCAGCTCCAGGACAGGGCAAGGCTACACCTTC
CASSSRTGQGYTF
>TRBV19|TRBJ1-5|TRBD1|-
TGTGCCAGCCGTTCCGGGACAGGGGTGCTGGGCAATCAGCCCCAGCATTTT
CASRSGTGVLGNQPQHF
>TRBV28|TRBJ2-7|TRBD2|few
TGTGCCAGCAAAACTGGGCTAGCGGGACCCTACGAGCAGTACTTC
CASKTGLAGPYEQYF
>TRBV19|TRBJ2-1|TRBD1|-
TGTGCCAGTAGTCTCGGACAGGGGGCGGTCAATGAGCAGTTCTTC
CASSLGQGAVNEQFF
>TRBV29-1|TRBJ2-1|-|few
TGCAGCGTTGAATCGAATGAGTACAATGAGCAGTTCTTC
CSVESNEYNEQFF
>TRBV19|TRBJ2-1|TRBD1|-
TGTGCCAGTAGTATAACGGCCGGGACAGGGCTCAACAATGAGCAGTTCTTC
CASSITAGTGLNNEQFF
>TRBV7-9|TRBJ2-7|TRBD1|-
TGTGCCAGCAGCTTAGCCGGTGGGGTCAGGGGGGAGCAGTACTTC
CASSLAGGVRGEQYF
>TRBV5-1|TRBJ2-3|TRBD1|few
TGCGCCAGCAGCTTACAGGGGGCTGAAGATACGCAGTATTTT
CASSLQGAEDTQYF
>TRBV10-3|TRBJ2-7|TRBD2|-
TGTGCCATCACTAAAAGCGGGAGCGGCGACGAGCAGTACTTC
CAITKSGSGDEQYF
>TRBV4-3|TRBJ1-3|-|-
TGCGCCAGCAGCCCGATGCAGCGTACGGGAAACACCATATATTTT
CASSPMQRTGNTIYF